Included here is one TCR beta chain sequence, with context. Its antigen is currently unknown. With iRepertoire HTBI primers and Arm-PCR of CDR3 regions, TCR beta libraries were built. TCRdb itself ran the multiplex PCR reads through MiXCR, one entry per CDR3 protein. The sample consists of 620,000 or so distinct CDR3 sequences, approximately 15% of them appearing once. The record originates from a study of regulatory T cells in long-lasting Graves disease. The germline V gene encodes CDR1 LNHDA and CDR2 SQIVND (reference sequence). This CDR3 comprises 15 residues. V was trimmed by 7 bases and J by 8 bases, leaving 20 bases between them. Time point of the sample: newly diagnosed GD, antithyroid drugs for less than 3 months. PBMC-extracted RNA yielded the TCR library. Study results and limitations: TRBV28 was favored in persistent disease, as were TRBJ1-2 and TRBJ2-5.

This sample was also put to use in a study of T cells in Graves' hyperthyroidism and ophthalmopathy.

V is TRBV19 and J is TRBJ1-4; TRBD1 is a possible D gene (5 bases). The input for sequencing was peripheral blood mononuclear cells (PBMCs), taken at new diagnosis, from a patient treated with antithyroid drugs. This clonotype was obtained from a woman in her twenties or thirties with Graves disease. The CDR3 region is CASKDTGVKTEKLFF. The CDR3 DNA reads as TGTGCCAGTAAGGATACAGGTGTTAAAACCGAAAAACTGTTTTTT.